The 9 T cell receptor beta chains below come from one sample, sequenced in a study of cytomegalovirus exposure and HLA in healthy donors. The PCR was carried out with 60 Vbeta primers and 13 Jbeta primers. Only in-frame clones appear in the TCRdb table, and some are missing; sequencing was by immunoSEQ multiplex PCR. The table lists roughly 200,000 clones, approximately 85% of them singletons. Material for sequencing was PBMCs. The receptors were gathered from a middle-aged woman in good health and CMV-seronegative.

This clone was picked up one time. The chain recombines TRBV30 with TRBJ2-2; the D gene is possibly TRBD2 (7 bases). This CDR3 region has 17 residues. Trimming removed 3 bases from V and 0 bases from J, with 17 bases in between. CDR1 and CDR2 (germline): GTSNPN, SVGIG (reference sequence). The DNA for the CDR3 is TGTGCCTGGAGGGGGGGGACAACCCACACGAACACCGGGGAGCTGTTTTTT. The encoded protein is CAWRGGTTHTNTGELFF. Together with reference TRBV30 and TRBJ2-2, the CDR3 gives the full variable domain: SQTIHQWPATLVQPVGSPLSLECTVEGTSNPNLYWYRQAAGRGLQLLFYSVGIGQISSEVPQNLSASRPQDRQFILSSKKLLLSDSGFYLCAWRGGTTHTNTGELFFGEGSRLTVL.

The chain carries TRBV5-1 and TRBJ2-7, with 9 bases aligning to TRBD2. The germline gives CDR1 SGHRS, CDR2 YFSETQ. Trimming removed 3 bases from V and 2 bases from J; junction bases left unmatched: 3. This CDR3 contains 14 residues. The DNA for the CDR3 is TGCGCCAGCAGCTCTAGCGGGGCGGCCTACGAGCAGTACTTC. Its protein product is CASSSSGAAYEQYF.

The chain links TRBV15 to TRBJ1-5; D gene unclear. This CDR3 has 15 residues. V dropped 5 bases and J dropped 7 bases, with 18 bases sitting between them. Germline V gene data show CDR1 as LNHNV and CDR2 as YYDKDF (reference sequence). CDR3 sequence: CATSRGQLSRQPQHF. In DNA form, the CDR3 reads TGTGCCACCAGCCGAGGTCAACTATCTCGGCAGCCCCAGCATTTT.

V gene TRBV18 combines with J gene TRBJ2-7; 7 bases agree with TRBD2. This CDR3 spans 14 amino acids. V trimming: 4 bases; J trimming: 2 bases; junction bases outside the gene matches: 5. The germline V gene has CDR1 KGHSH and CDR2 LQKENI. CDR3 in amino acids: CASSQASGPYEQYF. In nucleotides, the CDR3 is TGTGCCAGCTCACAGGCTAGCGGACCCTACGAGCAGTACTTC. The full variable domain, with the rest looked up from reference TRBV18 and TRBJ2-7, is NAGVMQNPRHLVRRRGQEARLRCSPMKGHSHVYWYRQLPEEGLKFMVYLQKENIIDESGMPKERFSAEFPKEGPSILRIQQVVRGDSAAYFCASSQASGPYEQYFGPGTRLTVT.

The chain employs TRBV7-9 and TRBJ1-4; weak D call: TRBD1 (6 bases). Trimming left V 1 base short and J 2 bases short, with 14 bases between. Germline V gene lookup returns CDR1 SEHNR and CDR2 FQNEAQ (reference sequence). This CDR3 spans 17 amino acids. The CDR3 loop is CASSLEAGAMTNEKLFF. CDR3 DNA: TGTGCCAGCAGCTTAGAGGCGGGGGCGATGACTAATGAAAAACTGTTTTTT.

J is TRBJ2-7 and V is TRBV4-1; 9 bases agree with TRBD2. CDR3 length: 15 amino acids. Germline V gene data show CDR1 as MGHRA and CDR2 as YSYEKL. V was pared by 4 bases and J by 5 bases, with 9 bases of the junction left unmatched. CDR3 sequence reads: CASSPAGTSRHEQYF. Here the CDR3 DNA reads TGCGCCAGCAGCCCCGCTGGGACTAGCAGGCACGAGCAGTACTTC.

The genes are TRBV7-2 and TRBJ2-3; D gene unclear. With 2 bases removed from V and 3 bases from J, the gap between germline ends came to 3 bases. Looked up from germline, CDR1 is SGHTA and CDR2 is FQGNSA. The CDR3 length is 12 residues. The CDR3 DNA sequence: TGTGCCAGCAGCTTACTTACAGATACGCAGTATTTT. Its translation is CASSLLTDTQYF.

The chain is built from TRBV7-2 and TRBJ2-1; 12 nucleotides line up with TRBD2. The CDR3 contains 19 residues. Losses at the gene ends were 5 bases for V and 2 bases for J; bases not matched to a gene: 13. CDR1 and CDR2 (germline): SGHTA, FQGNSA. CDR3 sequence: CASSPGLAGTLTTYNEQFF. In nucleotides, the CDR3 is TGTGCCAGCAGCCCCGGACTAGCGGGAACTTTGACTACCTACAATGAGCAGTTCTTC.

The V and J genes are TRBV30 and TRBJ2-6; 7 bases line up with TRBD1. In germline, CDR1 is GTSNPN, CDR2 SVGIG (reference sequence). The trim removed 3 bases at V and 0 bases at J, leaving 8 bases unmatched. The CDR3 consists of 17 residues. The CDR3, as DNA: TGTGCCTGGAGCTACAGGGGCCAATTCTCTGGGGCCAACGTCCTGACTTTC. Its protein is CAWSYRGQFSGANVLTF.